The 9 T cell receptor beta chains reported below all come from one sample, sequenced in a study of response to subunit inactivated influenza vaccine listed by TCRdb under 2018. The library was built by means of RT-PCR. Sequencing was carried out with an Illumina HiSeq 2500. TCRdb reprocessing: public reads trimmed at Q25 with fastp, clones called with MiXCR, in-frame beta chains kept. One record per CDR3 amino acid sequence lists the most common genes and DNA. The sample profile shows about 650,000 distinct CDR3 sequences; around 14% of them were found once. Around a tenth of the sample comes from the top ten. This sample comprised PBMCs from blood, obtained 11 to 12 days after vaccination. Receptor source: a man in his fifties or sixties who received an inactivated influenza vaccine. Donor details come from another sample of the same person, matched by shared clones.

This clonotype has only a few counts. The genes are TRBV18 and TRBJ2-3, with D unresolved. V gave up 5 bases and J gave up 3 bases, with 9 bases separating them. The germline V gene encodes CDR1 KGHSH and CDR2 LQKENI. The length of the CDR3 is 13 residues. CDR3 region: CASSKDLTDTQYF. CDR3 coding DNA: TGTGCCAGCTCAAAAGACTTGACAGATACGCAGTATTTT.

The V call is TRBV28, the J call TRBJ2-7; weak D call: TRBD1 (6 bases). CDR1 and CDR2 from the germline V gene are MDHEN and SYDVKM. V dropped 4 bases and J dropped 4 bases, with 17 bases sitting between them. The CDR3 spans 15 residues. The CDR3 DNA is TGTGCCAGCAGTTCGACCGGGACAAGTGGTTACGAGCAGTACTTC. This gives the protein CASSSTGTSGYEQYF.

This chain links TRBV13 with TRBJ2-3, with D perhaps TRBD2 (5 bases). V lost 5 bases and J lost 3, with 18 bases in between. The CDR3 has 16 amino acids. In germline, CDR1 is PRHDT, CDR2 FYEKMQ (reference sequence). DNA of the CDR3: TGTGCCAGCAGCGCCATTAGACTACGAGGGACAGATACGCAGTATTTT. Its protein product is CASSAIRLRGTDTQYF.

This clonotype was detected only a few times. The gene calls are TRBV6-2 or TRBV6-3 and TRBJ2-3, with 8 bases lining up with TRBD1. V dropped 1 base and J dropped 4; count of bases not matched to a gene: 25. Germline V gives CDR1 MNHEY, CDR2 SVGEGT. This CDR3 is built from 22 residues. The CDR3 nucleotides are TGTGCCAGCAGTTACTGGACCGCACTTGACAGGGGAGGCAGCGTGGTGGCAGATACGCAGTATTTT. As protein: CASSYWTALDRGGSVVADTQYF.

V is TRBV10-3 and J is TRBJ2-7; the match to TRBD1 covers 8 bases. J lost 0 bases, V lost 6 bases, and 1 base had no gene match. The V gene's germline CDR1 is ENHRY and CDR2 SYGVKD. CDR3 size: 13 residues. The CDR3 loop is CAIRDRDSYEQYF. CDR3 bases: TGTGCCATCAGGGACAGGGACTCCTACGAGCAGTACTTC.

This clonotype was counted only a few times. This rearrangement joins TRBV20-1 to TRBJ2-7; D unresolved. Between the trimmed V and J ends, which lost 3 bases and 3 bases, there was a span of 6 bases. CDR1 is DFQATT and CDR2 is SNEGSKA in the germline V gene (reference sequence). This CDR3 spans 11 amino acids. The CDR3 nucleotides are TGCAGTGCTAGTTGGGGCTACGAGCAGTACTTC. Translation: CSASWGYEQYF.

CDR3 amino acids: CASSSGAGGYSNQPQHF. The CDR3, as DNA: TGTGCCAGCAGTTCAGGGGCGGGGGGCTATAGCAATCAGCCCCAGCATTTT. The rearrangement links TRBV12-3 or TRBV12-4 to TRBJ1-5, with D tentatively TRBD1 (6 bases). Trimming left V 4 bases short and J 0 bases short, with 16 bases between. The CDR3 length is 17 residues.

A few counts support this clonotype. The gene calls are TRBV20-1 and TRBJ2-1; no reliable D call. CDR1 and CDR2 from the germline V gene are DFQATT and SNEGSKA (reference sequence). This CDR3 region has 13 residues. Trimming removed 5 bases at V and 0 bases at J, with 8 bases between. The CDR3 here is CSAGLLSYNEQFF. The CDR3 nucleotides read TGCAGTGCTGGGCTCCTCTCCTACAATGAGCAGTTCTTC.

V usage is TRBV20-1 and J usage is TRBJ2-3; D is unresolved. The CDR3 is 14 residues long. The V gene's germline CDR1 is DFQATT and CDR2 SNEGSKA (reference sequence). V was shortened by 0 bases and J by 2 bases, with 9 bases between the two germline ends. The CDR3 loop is CSARDMTYTDTQYF. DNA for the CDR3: TGCAGTGCTAGAGATATGACATACACAGATACGCAGTATTTT.